The 7 T cell receptor beta chains below all came from one sample that was sequenced in a study of shared clonotypes between healthy human individuals. Generated by immunoSEQ multiplex PCR, the TCRdb table keeps only in-frame clones and is missing some. The sample carries about 1.1 million clones, around 78% recorded once. Sequenced: memory CD4+ T cells from PBMCs. Stated subset: CD45RA-negative fraction. The receptor set was obtained from a man aged 18-30 years in good health. Some clones in this sample may be carry-over from other donors' samples.

The rearrangement joins TRBV6-1 to TRBJ2-3; 9 bases line up with TRBD2. V lost 2 bases, J lost 4 bases, and 10 bases stayed unmatched. The CDR3 is 17 residues long. Germline CDR1 reads MNHNS; CDR2 reads SASEGT. CDR3 sequence (DNA): TGTGCCAGCAGTGAAATTGTAGCGGGAGCTGGTCCAGATACGCAGTATTTT. Its translation: CASSEIVAGAGPDTQYF.

The V and J genes are TRBV28 and TRBJ1-2; D is unresolved. Germline V gene lookup returns CDR1 MDHEN and CDR2 SYDVKM. Trimming removed 5 bases at V and 6 bases at J, with 16 bases between. CDR3 size: 14 residues. The CDR3 region is CASSPPGRVNGYTF. The CDR3 DNA follows: TGTGCCAGCAGTCCCCCGGGGAGGGTTAATGGCTACACCTTC.

This chain links TRBV5-1 with TRBJ1-4, with D possibly TRBD1 on 5 matching bases. With 4 bases removed from V and 2 bases from J, the gap between germline ends came to 18 bases. This CDR3 region has 17 residues. The germline V gene has CDR1 SGHRS and CDR2 YFSETQ. The CDR3 here is CASSPNGGTLTNEKLFF. The CDR3 DNA reads TGCGCCAGCAGCCCCAATGGGGGAACCCTCACTAATGAAAAACTGTTTTTT.

The chain is built from TRBV4-3 and TRBJ2-1; 7 bases are shared with TRBD1. CDR3 size: 16 residues. With V trimmed by 1 base and J by 1 base, 4 bases remained unmatched. Germline V gene sequence: CDR1 LGHNA, CDR2 YSLEER. In DNA form, the CDR3 reads TGCGCCAGCAGCCAAGGGCGGACAGGATCCTACAATGAGCAGTTCTTC. Its protein is CASSQGRTGSYNEQFF.

This chain joins TRBV30 and TRBJ2-7, with D perhaps matching TRBD1 or TRBD2 (6 bases each). The CDR3 covers 13 residues. V dropped 1 base and J dropped 3 bases, with 10 bases sitting between them. Germline V gene data show CDR1 as GTSNPN and CDR2 as SVGIG (reference sequence). Written as DNA, the CDR3 is TGTGCCTGGAGTGGTAGGGGGGTCTACGAGCAGTACTTC. Translated: CAWSGRGVYEQYF.

In regard to this clone: Just one base apart from a much larger clone, this may be a read error. The chain combines TRBV7-8 with TRBJ1-1, with D unclear. Germline loops: CDR1 SGHVS, CDR2 FQNEAQ. Trimming pared 1 base from V and 3 bases from J, leaving 3 bases between. The CDR3 covers 12 residues. DNA for the CDR3: TGTGCCAGCAGCTTAGACGACACTGAAGCTTTCTTT. This codes for CASSLDDTEAFF.

This clone has a single count. CDR3 coding DNA: TGTGCCATCAGTGAGTCGGGGACGCTTGACAATGAGCAGTTCTTC. It specifies CAISESGTLDNEQFF. V is TRBV10-3 and J is TRBJ2-1; D is tentatively TRBD1 or TRBD2 (5 bases each). Trimming pared 0 bases from V and 5 bases from J, leaving 11 bases between. This CDR3 spans 15 amino acids. The germline V gene encodes CDR1 ENHRY and CDR2 SYGVKD.